The present T cell receptor (beta chain) was sequenced within a study of shared clonotypes between healthy human individuals. The overall study: CD4 naive cells filled three plates per donor, CD4 memory three, CD8 naive two and CD8 memory one. Points from the study as a whole: Sequencing depth was a factor that was expected to affect clonotype sharing among donors.

This CDR3 spans 14 amino acids. Germline V CDR1 and CDR2: SGHRS, YFSETQ. V was trimmed by 1 base and J by 0 bases, leaving 4 bases between them. Regarding this clone: As yet, its antigen is unknown.

Assay used: immunoSEQ multiplex PCR; TCRdb lists only in-frame clones, some missing. The sample includes under 2.5 million clones, just under 95% seen only once; the top ten take around 0.4%. This receptor was taken from a man between 18 and 29 years old in good health. Some clones in this sample may be carry-over from other donors' samples. The specimen was naive CD4+ T cells from PBMCs. As to subset: CD45RA+ positively selected. The chain combines TRBV5-1 with TRBJ2-2; D call uncertain. The CDR3 nucleotides read TGCGCCAGCAGCTTGATCACGAACACCGGGGAGCTGTTTTTT. This gives the protein CASSLITNTGELFF.